This TCR beta chain stems from a study of blood T cell repertoires in COVID-19. CDR1 and CDR2 (germline): SGHRS, YFSETQ. CDR3 length: 17 amino acids. The V gene lost 0 bases and the J gene lost 8 bases, with 21 bases spanning the gap. Generated by immunoSEQ multiplex PCR, the TCRdb table keeps only in-frame clones and is missing some. This table holds just under 85,000 clones, around 82% found once. This chain joins TRBV5-1 and TRBJ2-1; D unclear. The material sequenced was peripheral blood. The receptor was derived from a woman aged 55-69 years with acute or convalescent COVID-19. CDR3 amino acids: CASSLGLAARPMDEQFF. CDR3 nucleotides: TGCGCCAGCAGCTTGGGACTCGCGGCTAGACCAATGGATGAGCAGTTCTTC. Full variable domain (remainder filled in from reference TRBV5-1 and TRBJ2-1): KAGVTQTPRYLIKTRGQQVTLSCSPISGHRSVSWYQQTPGQGLQFLFEYFSETQRNKGNFPGRFSGRQFSNSRSEMNVSTLELGDSALYLCASSLGLAARPMDEQFFGPGTRLTVL.